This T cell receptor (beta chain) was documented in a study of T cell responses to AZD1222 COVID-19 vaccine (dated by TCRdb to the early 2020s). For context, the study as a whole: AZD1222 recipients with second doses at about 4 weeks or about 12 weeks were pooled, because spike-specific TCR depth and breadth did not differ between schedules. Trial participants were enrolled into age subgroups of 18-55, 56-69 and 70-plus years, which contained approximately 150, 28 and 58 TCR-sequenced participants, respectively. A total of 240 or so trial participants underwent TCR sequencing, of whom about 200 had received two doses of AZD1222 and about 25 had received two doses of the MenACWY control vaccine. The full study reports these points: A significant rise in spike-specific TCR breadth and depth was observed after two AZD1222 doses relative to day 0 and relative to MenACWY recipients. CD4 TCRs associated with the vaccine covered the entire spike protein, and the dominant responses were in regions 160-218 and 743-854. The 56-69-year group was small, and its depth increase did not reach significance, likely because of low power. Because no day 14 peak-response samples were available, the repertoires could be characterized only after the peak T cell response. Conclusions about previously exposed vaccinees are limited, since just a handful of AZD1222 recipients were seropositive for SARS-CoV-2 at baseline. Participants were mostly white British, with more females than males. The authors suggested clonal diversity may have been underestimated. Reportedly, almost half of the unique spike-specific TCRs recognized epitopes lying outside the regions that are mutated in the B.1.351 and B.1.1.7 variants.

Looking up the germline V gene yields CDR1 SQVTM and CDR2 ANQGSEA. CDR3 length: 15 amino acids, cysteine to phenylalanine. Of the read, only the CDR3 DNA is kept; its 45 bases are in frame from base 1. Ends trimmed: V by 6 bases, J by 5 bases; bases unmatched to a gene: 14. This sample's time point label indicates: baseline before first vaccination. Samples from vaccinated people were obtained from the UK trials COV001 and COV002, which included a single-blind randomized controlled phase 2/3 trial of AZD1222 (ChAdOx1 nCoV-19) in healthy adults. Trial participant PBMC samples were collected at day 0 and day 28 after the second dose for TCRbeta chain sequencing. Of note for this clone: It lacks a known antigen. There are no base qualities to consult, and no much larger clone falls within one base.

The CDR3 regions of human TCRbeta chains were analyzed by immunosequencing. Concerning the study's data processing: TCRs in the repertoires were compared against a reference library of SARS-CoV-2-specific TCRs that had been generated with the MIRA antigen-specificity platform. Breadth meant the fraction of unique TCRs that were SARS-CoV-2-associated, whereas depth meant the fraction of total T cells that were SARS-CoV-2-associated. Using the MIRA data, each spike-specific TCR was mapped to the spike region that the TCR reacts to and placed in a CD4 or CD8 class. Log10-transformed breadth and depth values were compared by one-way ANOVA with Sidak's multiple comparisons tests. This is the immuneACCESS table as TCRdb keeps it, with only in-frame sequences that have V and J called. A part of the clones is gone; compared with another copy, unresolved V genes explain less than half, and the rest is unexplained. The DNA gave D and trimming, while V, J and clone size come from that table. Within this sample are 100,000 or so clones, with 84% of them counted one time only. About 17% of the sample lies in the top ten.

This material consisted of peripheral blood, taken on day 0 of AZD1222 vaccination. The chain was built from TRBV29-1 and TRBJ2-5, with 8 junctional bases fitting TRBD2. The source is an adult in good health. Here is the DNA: TGCAGCGTCTCGGCGGGACCGGGAGGGACGGAGACCCAGTACTTC. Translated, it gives CSVSAGPGGTETQYF. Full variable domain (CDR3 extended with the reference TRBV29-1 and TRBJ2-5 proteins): SAVISQKPSRDICQRGTSLTIQCQVDSQVTMMFWYRQQPGQSLTLIATANQGSEATYESGFVIDKFPISRPNLTFSTLTVSNMSPEDSSIYLCSVSAGPGGTETQYFGPGTRLLVL.